This T cell receptor beta chain was captured by sequencing in a study of T cell changes during pregnancy in multiple sclerosis. Sequencing used immunoSEQ multiplex PCR; TCRdb keeps in-frame clones, though not all of them. This table has 45,000 to 55,000 clones, approximately 94% appearing once. This clone appeared once. The ends lost 6 bases at V and 4 bases at J; junction bases unmatched: 9. This CDR3 spans 15 amino acids. The V gene's germline CDR1 is MNHEY and CDR2 SVGAGI. The receptor was derived from a female donor with multiple sclerosis, enrolled in a pregnancy study. The chain links TRBV6-5 to TRBJ1-5; TRBD1 matches at 7 bases. This specimen was CD8+ T cells from peripheral blood mononuclear cells, taken before pregnancy. The CDR3 here is CASRAGTAPNQPQHF. As DNA, the CDR3 is TGTGCCAGCAGGGCCGGGACAGCTCCTAATCAGCCCCAGCATTTT.